These 8 T cell receptor beta chains originate from one sample sequenced in a study of metastatic and nonmetastatic thyroid tumors. Each patient went into thyroid surgery without having received any treatment. TCRdb re-clonotyped the PCR reads through MiXCR. The sample holds 8,000 to 9,000 clones, more than 20% seen once. Sequenced material: tumor tissue. These receptors were collected from a female donor with papillary thyroid cancer or a benign thyroid nodule (not recorded which). Some clones in this sample may be carry-over from other donors' samples.

DNA of the CDR3: TGTGCCAGCAGTTTGGGGAGGGAGGCTTTCTTT. It specifies CASSLGREAFF. The V gene is TRBV12-3 or TRBV12-4, the J gene TRBJ1-1; no clear D. This CDR3 comprises 11 residues. V lost 3 bases and J lost 11, with 10 bases in between.

The chain carries TRBV11-2 and TRBJ2-1, with a weak D call TRBD1 (6 bases). CDR3 length equals 15 residues. The germline gives CDR1 SGHAT, CDR2 FQNNGV. V was cut by 6 bases and J by 0 bases, with 12 bases left in between. CDR3 sequence: CASSGQSSSYNEQFF. CDR3 nucleotide sequence: TGTGCCAGCAGTGGACAGTCCAGCTCCTACAATGAGCAGTTCTTC.

This clone was recorded at least ten times. The J gene is TRBJ2-6, the V gene TRBV5-6, with 12 positions matching TRBD1. This CDR3 contains 16 residues. Germline lookup yields CDR1 SGHDT and CDR2 YYEEEE. With 2 bases clipped from V and 11 bases from J, the junction kept 8 bases outside the gene matches. CDR3 in DNA: TGTGCCAGCAGCTTTCTTGGGTGGGACAGGGGGCACGTCCTGACTTTC. Its translation: CASSFLGWDRGHVLTF.

The CDR3 nucleotides read TGTGCCAGCAGCAGGAAGGTTGGCCAGCCCCAGCATTTT. This encodes CASSRKVGQPQHF. The rearrangement joins TRBV12-3 or TRBV12-4 to TRBJ1-5; no reliable D call. The CDR3 sequence is 13 residues long. Trimming took 6 bases from V and 7 from J, leaving 13 bases between them.

Notes on this clone: A much bigger clone sits one base away, suggesting this may be a read error. This chain joins TRBV3-1 and TRBJ1-3; 8 nucleotides agree with TRBD1. This CDR3 has 15 amino acids. Looked up from germline, CDR1 is LGHDT and CDR2 is YNNKEL (reference sequence). The CDR3 is CASSQTGEAGDTIYF. The CDR3 bases are TGTGCCAGCAGCCAGACAGGGGAGGCTGGAGACACCATATATTTT.

The J gene is TRBJ1-2, the V gene TRBV28, with 7 bases identical to TRBD1. Germline CDR1 is MDHEN and CDR2 is SYDVKM. The CDR3 runs 13 residues. V gave up 6 bases and J gave up 8 bases; unmatched junction bases: 9. Here the CDR3 DNA reads TGTGCCAGCAGAGTCACAGGGGTAGGAGGCTACACCTTC. Translation: CASRVTGVGGYTF.

V and J are TRBV5-1 and TRBJ2-2, with D uncertain. The CDR3 has 13 amino acids. V was cut by 4 bases and J by 7 bases, with 11 bases left in between. Germline V gene lookup returns CDR1 SGHRS and CDR2 YFSETQ. CDR3 sequence: CASSPRTDGELFF. CDR3 nucleotide sequence: TGCGCCAGCAGCCCCCGGACCGACGGGGAGCTGTTTTTT. Supplemented by reference TRBV5-1 and TRBJ2-2, the full variable domain reads KAGVTQTPRYLIKTRGQQVTLSCSPISGHRSVSWYQQTPGQGLQFLFEYFSETQRNKGNFPGRFSGRQFSNSRSEMNVSTLELGDSALYLCASSPRTDGELFFGEGSRLTVL.

This clone is termed medium-sized (0.01 to 0.1%). The V and J genes are TRBV20-1 and TRBJ2-7; the D call may be TRBD1 or TRBD2 (5 bases each). The CDR3 is 13 amino acids. Trimming shortened V by 4 bases and J by 3 bases, and 13 bases separated the two germline ends. Germline CDR1 is DFQATT and CDR2 is SNEGSKA (reference sequence). CDR3 sequence: CSATRDGVYEQYF. In DNA, the CDR3 is TGCAGTGCTACCCGGGACGGGGTCTACGAGCAGTACTTC.